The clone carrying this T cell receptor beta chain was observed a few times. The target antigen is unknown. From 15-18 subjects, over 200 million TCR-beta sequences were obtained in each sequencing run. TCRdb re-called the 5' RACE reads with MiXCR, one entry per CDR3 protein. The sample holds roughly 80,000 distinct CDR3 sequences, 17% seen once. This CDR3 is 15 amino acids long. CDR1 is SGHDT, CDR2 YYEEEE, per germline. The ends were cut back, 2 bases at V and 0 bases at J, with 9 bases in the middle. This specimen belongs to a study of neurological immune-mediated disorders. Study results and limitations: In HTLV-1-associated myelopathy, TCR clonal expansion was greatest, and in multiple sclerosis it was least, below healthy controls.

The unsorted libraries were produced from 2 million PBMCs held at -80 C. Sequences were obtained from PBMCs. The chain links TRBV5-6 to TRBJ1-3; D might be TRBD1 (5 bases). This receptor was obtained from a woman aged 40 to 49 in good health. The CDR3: CASSFGDSSGNTIYF. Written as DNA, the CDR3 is TGTGCCAGCAGCTTTGGTGACAGCTCTGGAAACACCATATATTTT.